These T cell receptor beta chains were read from a single sample in a study of Tregs in tolerant kidney transplant recipients. The data were produced by immunoSEQ multiplex PCR, yet TCRdb's version contains in-frame clones alone and is incomplete. The table has about 120,000 clones, around 91% seen once. Source material: CD4+ T cells from blood. The source of these receptors is a human donor in good health. The CDR3 runs from the conserved cysteine through the conserved F or W. A D gene is named only where the DNA matches it firmly. Size is stated for part of the rows, as once, few or many counts, or as a class when the clone is expanded.

v_gene	d_gene	abundance	j_gene	CDR3aa	CDR3nt
TRBV29-1	NA	NA	TRBJ1-1	CSHGRANTEAFF	TGCAGTCATGGGAGGGCGAACACTGAAGCTTTCTTT
TRBV6-1	TRBD1	NA	TRBJ1-2	CASSRQGSYGYTF	TGTGCCAGCAGTCGACAGGGGTCGTATGGCTACACCTTC
TRBV25-1	NA	NA	TRBJ1-2	CASSGQDLYGYTF	TGTGCCAGCAGCGGGCAGGATCTTTATGGCTACACCTTC
TRBV18	NA	NA	TRBJ2-5	CASSPTGVQETQYF	TGTGCCAGCTCACCGACCGGGGTCCAAGAGACCCAGTACTTC
TRBV6-5	NA	NA	TRBJ1-6	CASSYSMNRADSPLHF	TGTGCCAGCAGTTACTCGATGAACAGGGCCGATTCACCCCTCCACTTT
TRBV10-3	TRBD2	NA	TRBJ2-1	CAISPLASGGYEQFF	TGTGCCATCAGTCCTTTGGCTAGCGGGGGGTATGAGCAGTTCTTC
TRBV7-9	NA	NA	TRBJ2-7	CASSLGGVGEQYF	TGTGCCAGCAGCCTGGGGGGAGTTGGCGAGCAGTACTTC
TRBV2	NA	once	TRBJ1-5	CASSTPGEAQPQHF	TGTGCCAGCAGTACGCCGGGGGAGGCTCAGCCCCAGCATTTT
TRBV5-4	TRBD2	few	TRBJ2-3	CASSLLLAAGGDTQYF	TGTGCCAGCAGCCTTCTTTTGGCAGCGGGAGGGGATACGCAGTATTTT
TRBV6-6	TRBD1	NA	TRBJ1-5	CASSGQGRKRSPQHF	TGTGCCAGCAGTGGACAGGGGCGCAAAAGGAGCCCCCAGCATTTT
TRBV19	NA	NA	TRBJ1-4	CASGLVSPDEKLFF	TGTGCCAGTGGGTTGGTCAGCCCAGATGAAAAACTGTTTTTT
TRBV5-1	TRBD2	NA	TRBJ2-1	CASSPHQDSGISYNEQFF	TGCGCCAGCAGCCCACATCAAGATAGCGGGATCTCCTACAATGAGCAGTTCTTC
TRBV6-6	TRBD2	NA	TRBJ2-7	CASILGGISYEQYF	TGTGCCAGCATTCTCGGGGGGATCTCCTACGAGCAGTACTTC
TRBV9	NA	NA	TRBJ2-3	CASSVPPREYTDTQYF	TGTGCCAGCAGCGTACCCCCTCGTGAGTATACAGATACGCAGTATTTT
TRBV5-1	NA	NA	TRBJ2-3	CASSLALQRSTDTQYF	TGCGCCAGCAGCTTGGCTTTACAGAGGTCCACAGATACGCAGTATTTT
TRBV27	NA	NA	TRBJ2-7	CASRLVPQSLYEQYF	TGTGCCAGCAGGCTAGTTCCCCAAAGCCTCTACGAGCAGTACTTC
TRBV7-8	NA	NA	TRBJ1-1	CASSPVGLGVAFF	TGTGCCAGCAGTCCTGTGGGCCTTGGGGTAGCTTTCTTT